The next 21 T cell receptor beta chains were all read from a single sample in a study of T cell responses to AZD1222 COVID-19 vaccine. Only in-frame clones appear in the TCRdb table, and some are missing; sequencing was by immunoSEQ multiplex PCR. The data show about 150,000 clones, 88% seen once. The sequencing used peripheral blood, collected on day 0 of AZD1222 vaccination. These receptors came from an adult in good health.

This sequence joins TRBV28 and TRBJ2-7; D is possibly TRBD1 (6 bases). Germline V CDR1 and CDR2: MDHEN, SYDVKM. The V end was cut by 7 bases, the J end by 2 bases, with 15 bases between. This CDR3 comprises 14 residues. The CDR3 DNA reads TGTGCCAGCATAAACAGGGAAGCGGCCTACGAGCAGTACTTC. Encoded protein: CASINREAAYEQYF.

This chain uses TRBV13 with TRBJ2-3; D call uncertain. The CDR3 consists of 13 residues. The germline gives CDR1 PRHDT, CDR2 FYEKMQ (reference sequence). Trimming shortened V by 2 bases and J by 1 base, and 4 bases separated the two germline ends. The CDR3 loop reads CASSLPGTDTQYF. The CDR3 DNA is TGTGCCAGCAGCTTACCCGGCACAGATACGCAGTATTTT.

The chain recombines TRBV5-6 with TRBJ1-2; D remains ambiguous. Germline lookup yields CDR1 SGHDT and CDR2 YYEEEE. Trimming shortened V by 5 bases and J by 2 bases, and 16 bases separated the two germline ends. This CDR3 contains 15 residues. The CDR3 bases are TGTGCCAGCAGACTACTTTACAAGGGAAACTATGGCTACACCTTC. Protein: CASRLLYKGNYGYTF.

The chain employs TRBV7-2 and TRBJ1-1, with D unclear. CDR1 and CDR2 (germline): SGHTA, FQGNSA. Trimming took off 3 bases at V and 5 bases at J, with 10 bases between the two ends. The CDR3 contains 13 residues. CDR3 protein: CASSLWGLTEAFF. The CDR3 DNA is TGTGCCAGCAGCTTGTGGGGTTTGACTGAAGCTTTCTTT.

This chain connects TRBV6-6 to TRBJ1-5; 8 bases line up with TRBD1. The V and J ends lost 6 bases and 5 bases, in that order; junction bases with no gene match: 9. The CDR3 covers 15 residues. The germline CDR1 and CDR2 sequences are MNHNY and SVGAGI (reference sequence). The CDR3 loop is CASSLGQGGYQPQHF. As DNA, the CDR3 is TGTGCCAGCAGCCTAGGACAGGGAGGATATCAGCCCCAGCATTTT.

This chain joins TRBV7-9 and TRBJ2-7, with D possibly TRBD1 on 6 matching bases. In germline, CDR1 is SEHNR, CDR2 FQNEAQ (reference sequence). V was clipped by 6 bases and J by 3 bases, with 15 bases between them. This CDR3 has 14 residues. CDR3 amino acids: CASSHRDTFYEQYF. The CDR3 region has the DNA TGTGCCAGCAGTCACCGGGACACCTTCTACGAGCAGTACTTC.

V and J are TRBV6-5 and TRBJ1-1; 8 nucleotides line up with TRBD1. The CDR3 contains 16 residues. The germline V gene encodes CDR1 MNHEY and CDR2 SVGAGI. V lost 0 bases, J lost 3 bases, and 6 bases stayed unmatched. CDR3: CASSYSARGRHTEAFF. CDR3 coding DNA: TGTGCCAGCAGTTACTCCGCCAGGGGGCGACACACTGAAGCTTTCTTT.

The chain recombines TRBV21-1 with TRBJ1-6. TRBV21-1 is noted as a pseudogene. The CDR3 is 9 residues long. The CDR3 loop reads CASPFPLHF. The CDR3 DNA is TGTGCCAGCCCCTTCCCCCTCCACTTT.

V and J are TRBV19 and TRBJ1-6, with D perhaps TRBD1 (6 bases). CDR1 is LNHDA, CDR2 SQIVND, per germline (reference sequence). The CDR3 is made up of 15 amino acids. With 8 bases removed from V and 9 bases from J, the gap between germline ends came to 20 bases. The chain's CDR3 is CASAGAGVDISPLHF. CDR3 coding DNA: TGTGCCAGTGCGGGGGCAGGGGTCGATATTTCACCCCTCCACTTT.

This chain uses TRBV7-8 with TRBJ1-1, with unresolved D. The CDR3 spans 13 residues. The V end was cut by 4 bases, the J end by 3 bases, with 9 bases between. In germline, CDR1 is SGHVS, CDR2 FQNEAQ. CDR3 bases: TGTGCCAGCAGCTCCCCCTGGGACACTGAAGCTTTCTTT. Translation: CASSSPWDTEAFF. The variable domain in full, with the rest retrieved from reference TRBV7-8 and TRBJ1-1, is GAGVSQSPRYKVAKRGQDVALRCDPISGHVSLFWYQQALGQGPEFLTYFQNEAQLDKSGLPSDRFFAERPEGSVSTLKIQRTQQEDSAVYLCASSSPWDTEAFFGQGTRLTVV.

This clone came up a few times. This sequence joins TRBV12-3 or TRBV12-4 and TRBJ2-1; weak D call: TRBD2 (6 bases). The CDR3 sequence is 13 residues long. V dropped 3 bases and J dropped 7 bases, with 10 bases sitting between them. As DNA, the CDR3 is TGTGCCAGCAGTTTCGGGGACTTAAATGAGCAGTTCTTC. This sequence encodes CASSFGDLNEQFF.

This chain links TRBV28 with TRBJ2-3, with D uncertain. Trimming removed 7 bases from V and 0 bases from J, with 8 bases in between. The length of the CDR3 is 13 residues. The germline gives CDR1 MDHEN, CDR2 SYDVKM. CDR3 DNA sequence: TGTGCCAGCACACAGACCAGCACAGATACGCAGTATTTT. Its translation is CASTQTSTDTQYF.

The V gene is TRBV19, the J gene TRBJ2-5; the D gene is possibly TRBD1 (6 bases). Germline CDR1 reads LNHDA; CDR2 reads SQIVND (reference sequence). Trimming removed 6 bases at V and 2 bases at J, with 13 bases between. The CDR3 covers 14 residues. The CDR3 sequence is CASRKTGQQETQYF. CDR3 nucleotides: TGTGCCAGTAGAAAGACAGGTCAGCAAGAGACCCAGTACTTC.

V gene TRBV7-9 combines with J gene TRBJ1-1; D is perhaps TRBD1 (6 bases). V lost 1 base and J lost 6, with 18 bases in between. The CDR3 sequence is 16 residues long. The germline V gene encodes CDR1 SEHNR and CDR2 FQNEAQ (reference sequence). DNA for the CDR3: TGTGCCAGCAGCTTAGGGCAGGGGTGGCTCCCCCCTGAAGCTTTCTTT. It encodes CASSLGQGWLPPEAFF.

The chain carries TRBV6-5 and TRBJ2-7, with D tentatively TRBD1 (5 bases). This CDR3 has 15 residues. Germline V gene data show CDR1 as MNHEY and CDR2 as SVGAGI. Trimming took 1 base from V and 2 from J, leaving 12 bases between them. In DNA form, the CDR3 reads TGTGCCAGCAGTTACTATGGGGCCCCCACCTACGAGCAGTACTTC. Protein sequence: CASSYYGAPTYEQYF.

The CDR3 DNA follows: TGCGCCAGCAGCTTCGCGGCTAGCGGGGGTCAAGAGACCCAGTACTTC. Its protein product is CASSFAASGGQETQYF. This chain links TRBV5-1 with TRBJ2-5; 10 bases are a match to TRBD2. Germline V gene lookup returns CDR1 SGHRS and CDR2 YFSETQ. Trimming removed 2 bases from V and 2 bases from J; junction bases left unmatched: 6. The CDR3 has 16 amino acids.

This chain uses TRBV5-1 with TRBJ2-3; 7 bases are a match to TRBD2. This CDR3 is 14 amino acids long. V lost 3 bases, J lost 4 bases, and 5 bases stayed unmatched. Per the germline V gene, CDR1 is SGHRS and CDR2 is YFSETQ. The DNA for the CDR3 is TGCGCCAGCAGCTCGGGACGGGGGGCAGATACGCAGTATTTT. Protein: CASSSGRGADTQYF.

This clone was counted between two and nine times. The chain has TRBV2 and TRBJ1-2; D is ambiguous. Germline assignment: CDR1 SNHLY and CDR2 FYNNEI. CDR3 length: 13 residues. With 5 bases removed from V and 1 base from J, the gap between germline ends came to 8 bases. CDR3 loop: CASSPEVNYGYTF. CDR3 coding DNA: TGTGCCAGCAGTCCTGAGGTTAACTATGGCTACACCTTC.

The genes are TRBV6-1 and TRBJ2-3; 7 nucleotides align to TRBD1. The V gene end was trimmed by 1 base and the J gene end by 4 bases; junction bases not matched to a gene: 2. Germline V gene data show CDR1 as MNHNS and CDR2 as SASEGT. CDR3 size: 14 residues. The CDR3, as DNA: TGTGCCAGCAGTGAAGGGCAGGGGGCAGATACGCAGTATTTT. Protein: CASSEGQGADTQYF.

The V call is TRBV18, the J call TRBJ2-1, with a tentative D call TRBD2 (6 bases). Deletions cut 6 bases from V and 5 bases from J, with 14 bases between. This CDR3 has 14 amino acids. From germline, CDR1 is KGHSH and CDR2 LQKENI. The DNA of the CDR3 is TGTGCCAGCTCTTTCCGGGGGATCGACAATGAGCAGTTCTTC. Amino acids: CASSFRGIDNEQFF. Using reference TRBV18 and TRBJ2-1 for the parts outside the CDR3, the full variable domain is NAGVMQNPRHLVRRRGQEARLRCSPMKGHSHVYWYRQLPEEGLKFMVYLQKENIIDESGMPKERFSAEFPKEGPSILRIQQVVRGDSAAYFCASSFRGIDNEQFFGPGTRLTVL.

The chain couples TRBV28 to TRBJ1-3, with a tentative D call TRBD1 (6 bases). This CDR3 region has 14 residues. V lost 2 bases and J lost 8, with 13 bases in between. Germline lookup yields CDR1 MDHEN and CDR2 SYDVKM. This CDR3 reads CASSLGQPWDTIYF. CDR3 DNA sequence: TGTGCCAGCAGTTTAGGACAGCCGTGGGACACCATATATTTT.